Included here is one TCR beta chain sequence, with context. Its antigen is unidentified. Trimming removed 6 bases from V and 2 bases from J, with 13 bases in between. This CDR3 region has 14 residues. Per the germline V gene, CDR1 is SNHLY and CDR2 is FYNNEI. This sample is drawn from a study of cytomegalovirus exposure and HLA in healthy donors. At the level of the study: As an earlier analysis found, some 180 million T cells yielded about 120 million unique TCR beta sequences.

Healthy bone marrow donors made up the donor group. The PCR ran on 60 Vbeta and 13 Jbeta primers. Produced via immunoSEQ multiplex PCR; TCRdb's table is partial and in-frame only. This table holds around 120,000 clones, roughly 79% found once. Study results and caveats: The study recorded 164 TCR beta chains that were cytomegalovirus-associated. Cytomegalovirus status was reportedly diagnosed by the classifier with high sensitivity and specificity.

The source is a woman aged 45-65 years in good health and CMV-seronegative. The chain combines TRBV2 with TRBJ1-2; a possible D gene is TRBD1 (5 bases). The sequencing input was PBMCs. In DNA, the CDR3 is TGTGCCAGCAGAACAGGCGGGAAGAACTATGGCTACACCTTC. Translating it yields CASRTGGKNYGYTF.